Each of the 22 T cell receptor beta chains below was sequenced from the same sample in a study of T cell changes during pregnancy in multiple sclerosis. TCRdb's copy holds only in-frame clones and misses some; the assay was immunoSEQ multiplex PCR. The sample has about 20,000 clones; about 89% are singletons. Sequencing was performed on CD8+ T cells from peripheral blood mononuclear cells, taken in the third trimester of pregnancy. All receptors come from a female donor in good health, enrolled as a control in a pregnancy study.

This clone was picked up one time. The CDR3, as DNA: TGTGCCAGCAGCTTCCGACAGGGCCCCGGGGAGCTGTTTTTT. It codes for CASSFRQGPGELFF. The chain couples TRBV5-6 to TRBJ2-2; 7 nucleotides match TRBD1. V was clipped by 2 bases and J by 6 bases; unmatched bases: 4. The CDR3 sequence is 14 residues long. Germline CDR1 SGHDT, CDR2 YYEEEE.

This sequence joins TRBV6-5 and TRBJ2-1, with 8 bases that match TRBD1. CDR1 is MNHEY, CDR2 SVGAGI, per germline. Trimming took 0 bases from V and 9 from J; bases not matched to a gene: 10. The CDR3 has 16 residues. The CDR3 region is CASSYSVGDRIVEQFF. CDR3 DNA: TGTGCCAGCAGTTACTCGGTCGGGGACAGGATAGTTGAGCAGTTCTTC.

This sequence joins TRBV28 and TRBJ2-2; D possibly corresponds to TRBD1 (5 bases). The CDR3 has 13 residues. Germline V gene sequence: CDR1 MDHEN, CDR2 SYDVKM. V was cut by 1 base and J by 8 bases, with 8 bases left in between. CDR3 loop: CASSLSPGGELFF. The CDR3 DNA reads TGTGCCAGCAGTTTATCTCCAGGGGGGGAGCTGTTTTTT.

The CDR3 DNA follows: TGTGCCAGAAGCCCCCGACAGGGATTCCTAGCCAAAAACATTCAGTACTTC. Translated: CARSPRQGFLAKNIQYF. The rearrangement joins TRBV7-5 to TRBJ2-4; the table's D call TRBD1 went unverified against the DNA. TRBV7-5 is a pseudogene segment. This CDR3 is 17 amino acids long.

The chain uses TRBV13 and TRBJ1-2; 7 bases align to TRBD1. CDR1 is PRHDT, CDR2 FYEKMQ, per germline (reference sequence). Trimming cost V 4 bases and J 3 bases; bases outside gene matches: 5. The CDR3 spans 14 residues. DNA for the CDR3: TGTGCCAGCAGCTCGACAGGGAACTACTATGGCTACACCTTC. Translation gives CASSSTGNYYGYTF.

The chain is built from TRBV19 and TRBJ1-5, with D possibly being TRBD1 (5 bases). The germline V gene has CDR1 LNHDA and CDR2 SQIVND (reference sequence). The CDR3 extends over 15 amino acids. Trimming shortened V by 5 bases and J by 5 bases, and 16 bases separated the two germline ends. The CDR3 loop reads CASSLSKGPHQPQHF. CDR3 bases: TGTGCCAGTAGTCTTTCAAAGGGGCCTCATCAGCCCCAGCATTTT.

J is TRBJ1-3 and V is TRBV18; 7 positions agree with TRBD1. This CDR3 is 14 amino acids long. Germline values: CDR1 KGHSH, CDR2 LQKENI. The ends lost 5 bases at V and 0 bases at J; junction bases unmatched: 1. This CDR3 reads CASSAGGSGNTIYF. The CDR3 nucleotides read TGTGCCAGCTCAGCAGGGGGCTCTGGAAACACCATATATTTT.

The chain couples TRBV6-4 to TRBJ2-1, with D possibly matching TRBD1 (6 bases). Per germline, CDR1 MRHNA and CDR2 SNTAGT. The CDR3 runs 13 residues. Trimming removed 4 bases at V and 2 bases at J, with 6 bases between. The CDR3 region has the DNA TGTGCCAGCAGTGGGGACACCTACAATGAGCAGTTCTTC. This gives the protein CASSGDTYNEQFF.

This chain uses TRBV7-9 with TRBJ2-7, with TRBD1 matching over 8 bases. Trimming at V came to 4 bases and at J to 3 bases, leaving 5 bases not matched to a gene. The CDR3 is made up of 14 amino acids. Germline V gene sequence: CDR1 SEHNR, CDR2 FQNEAQ (reference sequence). The CDR3 is CASSWDRNYYEQYF. The CDR3 DNA sequence: TGTGCCAGCAGCTGGGACAGGAATTACTACGAGCAGTACTTC.

V is TRBV15 and J is TRBJ2-3, with 10 positions matching TRBD2. The CDR3 is 15 amino acids. V was clipped by 9 bases and J by 4 bases; unmatched bases: 10. Germline V CDR1 and CDR2: LNHNV, YYDKDF (reference sequence). The DNA of the CDR3 is TGTGCCACGGGTGGGTTAGCGGGGGGCTCAGATACGCAGTATTTT. Translation: CATGGLAGGSDTQYF.

The V gene is TRBV9, the J gene TRBJ2-2; TRBD2 might be the D (6 bases). Germline V gene lookup returns CDR1 SGDLS and CDR2 YYNGEE. The CDR3 loop spans 16 amino acids. V was shortened by 0 bases and J by 2 bases, with 11 bases between the two germline ends. In nucleotides, the CDR3 is TGTGCCAGCAGCGTAGAGGAGGGTTTTAACACCGGGGAGCTGTTTTTT. The encoded protein is CASSVEEGFNTGELFF.

The rearrangement links TRBV6-9 to TRBJ2-3; TRBD2 agrees at 11 bases. Germline values: CDR1 MNHGY, CDR2 SVAAGI. The V gene end was trimmed by 4 bases and the J gene end by 4 bases; junction bases not matched to a gene: 16. The CDR3 consists of 19 residues. As DNA, the CDR3 is TGTGCCAGCAGTTGCGGCAGGGGGGAACTAGCGGGGGTGGCAGATACGCAGTATTTT. Protein sequence: CASSCGRGELAGVADTQYF.

This clone was recorded only once. V and J are TRBV4-1 and TRBJ2-7, with 12 nucleotides matching TRBD2. CDR3 length: 15 amino acids. Germline trimming cut 3 bases from V and 3 bases from J; bases unmatched to any gene: 3. Germline values: CDR1 MGHRA, CDR2 YSYEKL. The CDR3 sequence is CASSHQTSGSYEQYF. CDR3 nucleotide sequence: TGCGCCAGCAGCCACCAGACTAGCGGGAGCTACGAGCAGTACTTC.

Here the CDR3 reads CSVASQETQYF. In DNA form, the CDR3 reads TGCAGCGTTGCGAGCCAAGAGACCCAGTACTTC. The chain recombines TRBV29-1 with TRBJ2-5, with D uncertain. V was clipped by 4 bases and J by 1 base, with 4 bases between them. This CDR3 spans 11 amino acids. Germline loops: CDR1 SQVTM, CDR2 ANQGSEA.

The J gene is TRBJ1-1, the V gene TRBV6-4, with a tentative D call TRBD1 (5 bases). Germline V gene sequence: CDR1 MRHNA, CDR2 SNTAGT. The V end was cut by 0 bases, the J end by 4 bases, with 9 bases between. This CDR3 has 14 residues. CDR3 sequence reads: CASSDSAGSTEAFF. DNA of the CDR3: TGTGCCAGCAGTGACTCGGCAGGGTCCACTGAAGCTTTCTTT.

The rearrangement links TRBV19 to TRBJ2-5, with 12 positions matching TRBD2. V gave up 10 bases and J gave up 4 bases; unmatched junction bases: 4. Germline lookup yields CDR1 LNHDA and CDR2 SQIVND (reference sequence). The CDR3 is 13 residues long. In DNA, the CDR3 is TGTGCCACTTCGACTAGCGGGGGAGAGACCCAGTACTTC. It is translated as CATSTSGGETQYF.

The DNA of the CDR3 is TGTGCCAGCAGCCAGGCAGGGGAAGCCTATCTGGGACAGGGACCGACCTTGGAGTACTTC. It codes for CASSQAGEAYLGQGPTLEYF. The J gene is TRBJ2-7, the V gene TRBV14; 9 nucleotides match TRBD1. Germline-derived CDR1 and CDR2 are SGHDN and FVKESK. The CDR3 sequence is 20 residues long. The V gene end was trimmed by 3 bases and the J gene end by 11 bases; junction bases not matched to a gene: 29.

The CDR3 reads CASSLAGTHNEQFF. In DNA form, the CDR3 reads TGTGCCAGCAGCTTAGCAGGGACTCACAATGAGCAGTTCTTC. The gene calls are TRBV7-9 and TRBJ2-1; a possible D gene is TRBD2 (6 bases). CDR1 and CDR2 (germline): SEHNR, FQNEAQ (reference sequence). Deletions cut 0 bases from V and 5 bases from J, with 8 bases between. The CDR3 has 14 residues.

The V gene is TRBV29-1, the J gene TRBJ2-1, with D tentatively TRBD1 (6 bases). The CDR3 is made up of 16 amino acids. CDR1 and CDR2 (germline): SQVTM, ANQGSEA. Trimming cost V 2 bases and J 4 bases, with 18 bases left between them. CDR3 in DNA: TGCAGCGTTGAAAGAGGCATCGGGACAACTTACAATGAGCAGTTCTTC. This translates into CSVERGIGTTYNEQFF.

The chain uses TRBV5-1 and TRBJ1-1; D unresolved. The CDR3 is 14 amino acids. Germline values: CDR1 SGHRS, CDR2 YFSETQ. V lost 3 bases to trimming and J lost 1 base, with 10 bases between them. CDR3 in DNA: TGCGCCAGCAGCTCTCATGCGGGGAACACTGAAGCTTTCTTT. Protein: CASSSHAGNTEAFF.

The rearrangement links TRBV15 to TRBJ1-6; D gene unclear. Trimming took 0 bases from V and 9 from J, leaving 9 bases between them. The CDR3 sequence is 14 residues long. Germline V gene data show CDR1 as LNHNV and CDR2 as YYDKDF (reference sequence). The CDR3 nucleotides read TGTGCCACCAGCAGAGATAAGAGTGTTTCACCCCTCCACTTT. Amino acid sequence: CATSRDKSVSPLHF.

J is TRBJ1-5 and V is TRBV4-1, with D hard to call. Germline V CDR1 and CDR2: MGHRA, YSYEKL. V lost 0 bases and J lost 10, with 22 bases in between. The CDR3 totals 17 residues. The CDR3 sequence is CASSQETVKEHLDPQHF. The CDR3 bases are TGCGCCAGCAGCCAAGAGACTGTTAAAGAACACCTAGATCCCCAGCATTTT.